The entry below gives a single T cell receptor (beta chain) sequence along with its context. This clonotype was seen ten or more times. Its antigen has not been determined. Base qualities are missing; no much larger clone stands one base away. This entry comes from a study of blood T cells in healthy people across ages (dated by TCRdb to between 2014 and 2017). Turning to the overall study: In model experiments, template switching captured roughly one uniquely barcoded TCR beta cDNA molecule for every two T cells. The study measured age-related changes in TCR beta repertoire diversity using deep sequencing normalized with unique cDNA molecular identifiers. Four age groups were formed from the donors: young (average approximately 17 years), middle-aged (around 39), aged (roughly 56) and long-lived (more than 75). To avoid experimental bias, donors of different ages were distributed randomly across sequencing lanes. Two additional independent replicas of 1 million unique cDNA reads from the same blood draw were analyzed for two donors (one aged 18 to 29 and one aged 80 or older).

What the study reported, not specific to this receptor: As age increased, observed TCR beta diversity per million T cells dropped in a roughly linear way, and a significant reduction was already evident by age roughly 36. Estimates of total diversity based on one million sequenced T cells were regarded as lower bounds and as underestimates. A strong correlation was found between observed TCR beta diversity and the percentage of naive T cells measured by flow cytometry. Because profiling used bulk unsorted PBMCs, naive and antigen-experienced compartments could not be compared conclusively. Donor CMV infection status was unknown, potentially confounding age-related changes in expanded clonotypes. Compared with the aged group, the long-lived group had more naive CD4+ T cells, fewer expanded clones and increased TCR diversity, suggesting age selection.

CDR1 and CDR2 (SQVTM, ANQGSEA) derive from the germline V gene. Including cysteine and phenylalanine, the CDR3 has 11 amino acids. This entry keeps only the CDR3 DNA: 33 bases, framed from base 1. V gives up 5 bases and J gives up 4 bases, and the segment between their germline ends measures 8 bases. The roughly 39 donors, aged about 6 to 95 years, were systemically healthy Caucasian individuals from Russia. Roughly 9 milliliters of peripheral blood were drawn from each donor into EDTA-treated Vacutainer tubes. Ficoll-Paque density-gradient centrifugation was used to isolate PBMCs, with at least 7 million per sample. Total RNA, at least 5 micrograms per sample, was extracted from PBMCs with Trizol reagent. Naive CD45RAhigh/CD27high T cell percentages were measured by flow cytometry on a PBMC aliquot from every donor. Library preparation employed 5' RACE. The second PCR ran for roughly 7 to 12 cycles and used a J-beta primer mix along with a sample-barcoded 5' primer. A unique molecular identifier was introduced onto each TCR beta cDNA molecule by a template-switch 5' adaptor carrying 12 random nucleotides. Each sample yielded at least 2.5 million CDR3-containing paired-end reads. First-strand cDNA was synthesized from all RNA with the Mint cDNA synthesis kit, primed by a TRBC-specific oligonucleotide. After uracil-DNA glycosylase treatment, a first 18-cycle PCR used universal primers M1SS and BC2_uni_R on all cDNA. Per the authors' processing: For normalization, 1 million high-quality reads were randomly selected from each sample, with every read carrying a distinct molecular identifier. Reads with shared molecular identifiers were discarded instead of being binned into consensus sequences. MiTCR, set to a Q25 quality threshold and the strictest error-elimination algorithm, was used for CDR3 identification, clonotype clustering and error correction. A nonparametric unseen species model with Euler transformation was used to estimate lower-bound total TCR beta diversity. Using fastp trimming at Q25 and MiXCR clonotype assembly, TCRdb reanalyzed the public sequencing data and kept in-frame beta chains. Rows with a matching CDR3 protein are joined into one entry that keeps the most common DNA and genes. The V and J calls were determined by TCRdb, not by the authors. The sample has over 1,500,000 distinct CDR3 sequences on record, roughly 43% of them singletons. The ten top clones hold roughly 24% of the sample.

The chain links TRBV29-1 with TRBJ1-2; the D gene lacks a confident call. The clonotype was recovered from a human donor in good health. Sequencing input: blood. The CDR3 sequence is CSVSLLYGYTF. DNA sequence: TGCAGCGTTTCCCTCCTCTATGGCTACACCTTC.